The present entry profiles one T cell receptor (beta chain) with its context. Antigen unknown. Expressed TCRB transcripts were sequenced because the entire RNA isolate underwent reverse transcription. Reads from naive, central memory and regulatory T cell samples averaged around 4 million. Produced via immunoSEQ multiplex PCR; TCRdb's table is partial and in-frame only. The sample holds 900,000 or so clones, 15% to 20% seen once. These data originate in a study of beta chain features in type 1 diabetes. Findings and limits, study-wide: Sequencing of cDNA might inflate the share of cells that strongly express TCR. Researchers caution that PCR might favor shorter templates, equally among patients and controls.

Via the markers CD45RO/CCR7/CD25/CD127/CD95/CD27, stem cell-like memory, regulatory, central memory and naive CD4+ cells were sorted. The receptor's source is a woman between 18 and 29 years old in good health. The sample comprised naive CD4+ T cells from blood.

The CDR3 loop reads CASSPSGVETQYF. CDR3 DNA sequence: TGCGCCAGCAGTCCTAGCGGGGTGGAGACCCAGTACTTC. The genes are TRBV10-1 and TRBJ2-5; 9 nucleotides align to TRBD2. Germline V CDR1 and CDR2: WNHNN, SYGVQD (reference sequence). Trimming cost V 5 bases and J 5 bases; bases outside gene matches: 3. The CDR3 has 13 residues.